What follows are 5 T cell receptor beta chains derived from one specimen sequenced in a study of T cell responses to AZD1222 COVID-19 vaccine (dated by TCRdb to the early 2020s). In the paper's terms, the time point label means: baseline before first vaccination. Receptors were amplified or captured by the immunoSEQ multiplex PCR assay. The table was pulled from immuneACCESS by TCRdb, which kept in-frame rearrangements only. Such tables lose some clones; where checked, under half of the loss comes from unresolved V genes, and the rest has no known cause. The sample includes under 100,000 clones, with just over 85% observed a single time. About 7.7% of the sample rests with the top ten. Source: peripheral blood, taken on day 0 of AZD1222 vaccination. These receptors came from an adult in good health.

This chain joins TRBV6-5 and TRBJ2-7; no firm D call. Germline V gene data show CDR1 as MNHEY and CDR2 as SVGAGI. The CDR3 is made up of 14 amino acids. The germline V and J ends were trimmed by 5 bases and 0 bases, with 11 bases remaining between them. The CDR3 sequence: CASSLTGRSYEQYF. The CDR3 DNA reads as TGTGCCAGCAGTCTCACGGGTCGCTCCTACGAGCAGTACTTC.

V usage is TRBV6-2 or TRBV6-3 and J usage is TRBJ1-2, with 9 nucleotides matching TRBD1. The CDR3 is made up of 16 amino acids. Germline loops: CDR1 MNHEY, CDR2 SVGEGT. V lost 4 bases, J lost 4 bases, and 10 bases stayed unmatched. As DNA, the CDR3 is TGTGCCAGCAGTTCCTCCGGGACAGGGTTTCGCTATGGCTACACCTTC. As protein: CASSSSGTGFRYGYTF.

This chain uses TRBV5-1 with TRBJ1-2, with D uncertain. The length of the CDR3 is 12 residues. Per germline, CDR1 SGHRS and CDR2 YFSETQ. V gave up 0 bases and J gave up 3 bases, with 3 bases separating them. DNA for the CDR3: TGCGCCAGCAGCTTGGGGGACTATGGCTACACCTTC. Protein: CASSLGDYGYTF.

The chain links TRBV5-1 to TRBJ2-5; 8 nucleotides agree with TRBD2. The V gene's germline CDR1 is SGHRS and CDR2 YFSETQ. The CDR3 is made up of 18 amino acids. Trimming cost V 4 bases and J 2 bases; bases outside gene matches: 16. The CDR3 DNA reads as TGCGCCAGCAGCCGGGGCGGGAGCGGGAGTCTCACTCAAGAGACCCAGTACTTC. Translated, it gives CASSRGGSGSLTQETQYF.

V usage is TRBV7-8 and J usage is TRBJ1-2; D not resolved. The CDR3 covers 14 residues. Germline values: CDR1 SGHVS, CDR2 FQNEAQ. V shed 5 bases and J shed 0 bases, with 10 bases lying between them. This CDR3 is CASSPFEANYGYTF. CDR3 DNA sequence: TGTGCCAGCAGCCCCTTTGAAGCTAACTATGGCTACACCTTC.